The source of this T cell receptor (beta chain) is a study of T-cell memory formation after mild COVID-19 (dated by TCRdb to the early 2020s). Concerning the study at large: TCR sequence clusters from the two donors were largely donor specific. Longitudinal TCRalpha and TCRbeta repertoire sequencing tracked T-cell clones expanding and contracting after mild COVID-19 in a couple of donors. Two young, previously healthy adult volunteers, one female and one male, were included in the cohort.

The sequencer was an Illumina NovaSeq 6000. cDNA libraries for TCRalpha and TCRbeta were prepared by 5'RACE using constant-segment primers, with sample barcodes and unique molecular identifiers added. RNA was extracted from every sample with Trizol reagent. The libraries were amplified in two PCR steps, and the second step added a second sample barcode and Illumina TruSeq adapters. Sequencing of the libraries was done on an Illumina NovaSeq, producing 2 x 150 bp paired-end reads. Per the source publication's procedure: Demultiplexing of reads and collapsing into UMI-guided consensus sequences were performed with migec v1.2.7. Using mixcr v2.1.11, UMI consensuses were aligned to TRA and TRB V and J templates and then assembled into clonotypes. A clonotype was counted as expanded or contracted only if both edgeR and NoisET called the change significant, with noise models trained on biological replicates. For edgeR calls, the thresholds were a false discovery rate-adjusted p below 0.01 and a log2 fold-change of 1. PCA with hierarchical clustering of max-normalized trajectories of the 1000 most abundant clonotypes was used as exploratory dynamics analysis. Separately sequenced CD4+ and CD8+ repertoires were used to assign the CD4 or CD8 phenotype of responding clones. TCRdb reprocessed the public reads (quality trimming at Q25 with fastp, clone calling with MiXCR) and kept in-frame beta chains. Every CDR3 protein is listed once, alongside the most common genes and DNA of its rows. TCRdb assigned the V and J calls; the authors' analysis was not used. The sample table records 450,000 or so distinct CDR3 sequences; nearly 25% of these occur just once. The top ten hold 12% of the sample.

Study-wide findings and limitations: The study covered only two mild cases, and larger cohorts including severe cases with pre-infection samples were considered necessary. Contracting CD4+ clones turned up mainly in the CM and EM memory subsets, whereas EMRA was where CD8+ clones were enriched. The detection of some responding clones in pre-infection memory suggests that pre-existing cross-reactive memory T cells joined the SARS-CoV-2 response. Clones that contracted from day 15 to 85 showed balanced CD4/CD8 phenotypes, whereas a second wave of clones that expanded from day 15 to 37 leaned towards CD4+. SARS-CoV-2 specificity of the second-wave clones peaking on day 37 was not confirmed.

Ficoll-Paque density gradient centrifugation was used to isolate PBMCs. With respect to this clonotype: The specificity of this receptor is unknown. No qualities accompany the bases; no much larger clone lies one base away.

Trimming at the junction amounts to 4 bases on V and 7 bases on J, and the germline ends lie 14 bases apart. The CDR3, cysteine through phenylalanine, is 13 amino acids long. The sequence is cut down to CDR3 DNA, 39 bases in frame from base 1. CDR1 and CDR2, per the germline V gene, are KGHSH and LQKENI. This clonotype originated in an adult woman who had mild COVID-19 (a few samples of this study predate the infection). The sample titles of this study are shuffled in the database, so cell type and time point are left out; the donor was told from shared clones. Recombination linked TRBV18 to TRBJ2-7; the D gene is perhaps TRBD1 or TRBD2, each of them matching over 6 bases. The specimen sequenced was PBMCs or a T cell subset sorted from them (not recorded which). In nucleotides, the sequence is TGTGCCAGCTCACTTCAGAGGGGGGATGAGCAGTACTTC. Its protein product is CASSLQRGDEQYF.